These 9 T cell receptor beta chains share one sample of origin, sequenced in a study of T cell repertoires in cytomegalovirus infection. Using its own MiXCR run on the reads, TCRdb lists one record per CDR3 protein. The data contain a few hundred thousand distinct CDR3 sequences, under 35% of them singletons. Antigens of these TCRs are unknown. Sequenced here: cultured PBMCs, sampled from culture after CMV antigen stimulation. The receptors were sampled from a human donor in good health (CMV status not recorded). Some clones in this sample may be carry-over from other donors' samples.

This sequence joins TRBV5-1 and TRBJ1-2; the D gene is possibly TRBD1 (6 bases). This CDR3 has 15 amino acids. The germline V gene has CDR1 SGHRS and CDR2 YFSETQ. V lost 5 bases, J lost 4 bases, and 18 bases lay in between. In DNA, the CDR3 is TGCGCCAGCAGTATCGGACAGAAAACCCTCTATGGCTACACCTTC. As protein: CASSIGQKTLYGYTF.

This clonotype was recorded at least ten times. The chain is built from TRBV7-2 and TRBJ1-3, with a tentative D call TRBD1 (6 bases). This CDR3 has 15 amino acids. With 1 base removed from V and 4 bases from J, the gap between germline ends came to 11 bases. The germline CDR1 and CDR2 sequences are SGHTA and FQGNSA. The CDR3 nucleotides read TGTGCCAGCAGCTTAGGTCAGGGGAGAGGAAACACCATATATTTT. Translation gives CASSLGQGRGNTIYF.

V is TRBV19 and J is TRBJ2-2; TRBD2 might be the D (6 bases). Trimming shortened V by 7 bases and J by 3 bases, and 12 bases separated the two germline ends. The CDR3 consists of 14 residues. Germline assignment: CDR1 LNHDA and CDR2 SQIVND (reference sequence). CDR3 sequence (DNA): TGTGCCAGTAAAGAGGGGAGGCACACCGGGGAGCTGTTTTTT. It yields the protein CASKEGRHTGELFF. Full variable domain (missing parts from reference TRBV19 and TRBJ2-2): DGGITQSPKYLFRKEGQNVTLSCEQNLNHDAMYWYRQDPGQGLRLIYYSQIVNDFQKGDIAEGYSVSREKKESFPLTVTSAQKNPTAFYLCASKEGRHTGELFFGEGSRLTVL.

This chain joins TRBV20-1 and TRBJ1-5, with D perhaps TRBD1 (5 bases). Trimming left V 7 bases short and J 0 bases short, with 10 bases between. The length of the CDR3 is 13 residues. Germline CDR1 DFQATT, CDR2 SNEGSKA (reference sequence). CDR3 protein: CSGQQVSNQPQHF. The CDR3 DNA follows: TGCAGTGGCCAACAGGTTAGCAATCAGCCCCAGCATTTT.

This clonotype turned up a few times. V and J are TRBV12-3 or TRBV12-4 and TRBJ1-1; 8 bases align to TRBD1. The CDR3 loop spans 12 amino acids. J gave up 10 bases and V 6 bases, and 7 bases lay outside the gene matches. CDR3 sequence: CASSPDRGVAFF. The CDR3 DNA is TGTGCCAGCAGCCCTGACAGGGGAGTAGCTTTCTTT.

At least ten counts were recorded for this clonotype. The chain carries TRBV7-2 and TRBJ1-1, with D possibly TRBD1 on 5 matching bases. The CDR3 has 14 amino acids. The germline V gene has CDR1 SGHTA and CDR2 FQGNSA. Trimming took 1 base from V and 2 from J, leaving 8 bases between them. The CDR3, as DNA: TGTGCCAGCAGCTTAGAGAGGGGCAACACTGAAGCTTTCTTT. Protein: CASSLERGNTEAFF.

The V call is TRBV6-5, the J call TRBJ1-2, with D tentatively TRBD1 (6 bases). This CDR3 has 14 amino acids. V lost 0 bases, J lost 3 bases, and 8 bases lay in between. Germline V gene sequence: CDR1 MNHEY, CDR2 SVGAGI. CDR3 protein: CASSYSPGDYGYTF. CDR3 bases: TGTGCCAGCAGTTACTCCCCAGGGGACTATGGCTACACCTTC.

This clonotype came up a few times. The CDR3 nucleotides are TGTGCCAGCACCCCCCCGGGTCCTAATGAAAAACTGTTTTTT. Translated: CASTPPGPNEKLFF. The V and J genes are TRBV12-3 or TRBV12-4 and TRBJ1-4; D ambiguous. The ends were cut back, 7 bases at V and 3 bases at J, with 12 bases in the middle. CDR3 length: 14 residues.

Ten or more counts support this clonotype. The J gene is TRBJ2-7, the V gene TRBV6-1, with D tentatively TRBD2 (6 bases). The germline CDR1 and CDR2 sequences are MNHNS and SASEGT. The CDR3 consists of 14 residues. Trimming took off 2 bases at V and 2 bases at J, with 10 bases between the two ends. Here the CDR3 DNA reads TGTGCCAGCAGTGAACACCCTAGCGCCTACGAGCAGTACTTC. Its protein product is CASSEHPSAYEQYF.